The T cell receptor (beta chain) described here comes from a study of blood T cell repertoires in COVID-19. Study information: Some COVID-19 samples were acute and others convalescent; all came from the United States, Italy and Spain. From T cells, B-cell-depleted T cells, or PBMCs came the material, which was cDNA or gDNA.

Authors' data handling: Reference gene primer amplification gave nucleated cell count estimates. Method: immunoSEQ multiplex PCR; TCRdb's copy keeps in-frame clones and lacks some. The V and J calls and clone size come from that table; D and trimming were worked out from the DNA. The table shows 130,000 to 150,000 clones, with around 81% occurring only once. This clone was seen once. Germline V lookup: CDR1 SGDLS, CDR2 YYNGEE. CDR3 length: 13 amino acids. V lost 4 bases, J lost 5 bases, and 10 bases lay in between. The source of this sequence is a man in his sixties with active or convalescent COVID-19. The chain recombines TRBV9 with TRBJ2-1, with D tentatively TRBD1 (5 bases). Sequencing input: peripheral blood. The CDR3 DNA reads TGTGCCAGCAGCCTCAGGGATCACAATGAGCAGTTCTTC. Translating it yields CASSLRDHNEQFF.